This entry describes one TCR beta chain. What it binds is unknown. For sorted subsets, 200 ng DNA per replicate equaled 30,000 or so T cell genomes. The repertoire was sequenced with immunoSEQ multiplex PCR; TCRdb's copy has only in-frame clones and lacks some. The sample lists about 2.3 million clones, around 93% occurring once. The data were obtained in a study of shared clonotypes between healthy human individuals. V was clipped by 2 bases and J by 6 bases; unmatched bases: 10. Germline V gene data show CDR1 as KGHSH and CDR2 as LQKENI. CDR3 length equals 16 residues. General observations from the study: Naive subsets generally had larger estimated richness than memory subsets. Tissue TCR repertoires likely differ from these blood-only repertoires. Clonotype sharing across a handful of donors was observed for around 4.8% of naive CD4 clonotypes.

What was sequenced was naive CD4+ T cells from PBMCs. Subset denoted: CD45RA+ positively selected. J is TRBJ2-1 and V is TRBV18, with 7 bases that match TRBD2. The TCR originated in a man younger than 35 in good health. Some clones in this sample may be carry-over from other donors' samples. CDR3 coding DNA: TGTGCCAGCTCACCATTTCGCGGGAGTGTATCCAATGAGCAGTTCTTC. Its translation is CASSPFRGSVSNEQFF.